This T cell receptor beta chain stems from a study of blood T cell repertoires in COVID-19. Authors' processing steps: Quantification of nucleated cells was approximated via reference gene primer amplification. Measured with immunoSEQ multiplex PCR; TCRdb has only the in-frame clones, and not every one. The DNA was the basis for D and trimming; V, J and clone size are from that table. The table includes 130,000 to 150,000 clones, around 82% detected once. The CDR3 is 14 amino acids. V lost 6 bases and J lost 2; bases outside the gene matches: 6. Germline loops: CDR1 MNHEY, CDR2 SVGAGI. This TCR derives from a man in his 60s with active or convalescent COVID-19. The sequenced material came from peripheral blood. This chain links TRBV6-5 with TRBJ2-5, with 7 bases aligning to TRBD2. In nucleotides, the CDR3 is TGTGCCAGCAGGCCCGGGGGGTCACAAGAGACCCAGTACTTC. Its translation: CASRPGGSQETQYF.